The rows below give T cell receptor beta chains drawn from one sample of a study of T cell changes during pregnancy in multiple sclerosis. The repertoire was sequenced with immunoSEQ multiplex PCR; TCRdb's copy has only in-frame clones and lacks some. The sample contains roughly 87,000 clones, about 93% of which appear only once. The specimen was peripheral blood, collected in the third trimester of pregnancy. These receptors originate from a female donor in good health, enrolled as a control in a pregnancy study. Each CDR3 is given with its conserved first and last residue. Clone size is shown for a subset of rows, as once, few, many or a class of expanded clone.

>-|TRBJ2-7|TRBV28|15
CASRSTGTGTREQYF
>once|TRBJ1-3|TRBV5-1|14
CASSLFGVGNTIYF
>-|TRBJ2-1|TRBV5-4|19
CASSSPRSSREGPYNEQFF
>-|TRBJ2-5|TRBV18|15
CASSPPGTTKETQYF
>-|TRBJ2-7|TRBV27|14
CASSPDRDLWEQYF
>-|TRBJ2-6|TRBV14|18
CASSQLGQAESGANVLTF
>-|TRBJ1-2|TRBV5-1|13
CASSLDRNYGYTF
>-|TRBJ1-1|TRBV5-6|14
CASSLTGRVTEAFF
>-|TRBJ2-3|TRBV30|15
CAWRTGSRTTDTQYF
>-|TRBJ2-3|TRBV29-1|15
CSVEGAGAVTDTQYF
>-|TRBJ2-2|TRBV5-1|15
CASSPAPGNTGELFF
>once|TRBJ1-4|TRBV5-6|13
CASSLDRVEKLFF
>few|TRBJ1-1|TRBV5-6|12
CASSLDRDEAFF
>few|TRBJ2-2|TRBV6-4|16
CASSESSGGHTGELFF
>few|TRBJ2-7|TRBV2|14
CASKLDSGLNEQYF
>-|TRBJ1-1|TRBV11-2|14
CASSRGQTNTEAFF
>-|TRBJ2-1|TRBV29-1|13
CSVGTGMNNEQFF
>-|TRBJ2-2|TRBV19|15
CASSIYLGNTGELFF
>-|TRBJ2-2|TRBV19|15
CASRSQGKNTGELFF
>-|TRBJ1-5|TRBV28|14
CASRPGQGYQPQHF
>-|TRBJ1-5|TRBV7-2|15
CASRSRTGNDQPQHF
>-|TRBJ2-5|TRBV5-1|18
CASSLAGLHGWGQETQYF
>-|TRBJ2-3|TRBV6-4|15
CASSDAGTGADTQYF
>-|TRBJ1-1|TRBV28|13
CASSLDTGVSPFF
>-|TRBJ2-7|TRBV5-6|15
CASSRASGSYYEQYF
>-|TRBJ2-7|TRBV30|14
CAWSVTGKSWEQYF
>once|TRBJ1-3|TRBV9|17
CASSARDRHSSGNTIYF
>once|TRBJ2-7|TRBV10-3|13
CAISPGAPVEQYF
>-|TRBJ1-3|TRBV10-1|16
CARGTPRATSGNTIYF
>-|TRBJ2-5|TRBV6-1|17
CASSEGQVSLNQETQYF
>-|TRBJ2-7|TRBV5-1|14
CASSSGGGHYEQYF
>-|TRBJ2-2|TRBV5-4|12
CASSLGLGELFF
>few|TRBJ1-2|TRBV7-8|13
CASSFVRHYGYTF
>once|TRBJ2-2|TRBV5-1|15
CASRDDSSNTGELFF
>-|TRBJ2-7|TRBV28|16
CASRGGDGTSGYEQYF
>-|TRBJ2-1|TRBV7-2|16
CASSYQTSEPYNEQFF
>-|TRBJ2-2|TRBV5-1|16
CASSLVAGANTGELFF
>-|TRBJ1-5|TRBV7-2|15
CASSLRDREDQPQHF
>-|TRBJ1-1|TRBV9|15
CASSVATVMNTEAFF
>-|TRBJ2-1|TRBV6-1|15
CASSARLAAYNEQFF
>-|TRBJ2-3|TRBV27|12
CASSGYTDTQYF
>-|TRBJ2-1|TRBV9|16
CASSGLTHSSYNEQFF
>-|TRBJ2-3|TRBV6-1|15
CASSELAGSTDTQYF
>-|TRBJ1-1|TRBV10-3|11
CAISVGGEAFF
>-|TRBJ1-2|TRBV15|18
CATSRDVSNLGGFHGYTF
>-|TRBJ2-3|TRBV6-5|14
CASRNRLAPDTQYF
>-|TRBJ2-7|TRBV7-2|14
CASSLATGDYEQYF
>-|TRBJ1-5|TRBV7-9|15
CASSSDRGISQPQHF
>-|TRBJ2-1|TRBV6-1|19
CASSEAPLHRDRGVNEQFF
>-|TRBJ1-3|TRBV27|15
CASSSTGLGGNTIYF
>-|TRBJ2-3|TRBV5-6|13
CASSKTSGDTQYF
>-|TRBJ2-2|TRBV5-1|16
CASSFFGTGGPGELFF
>-|TRBJ1-1|TRBV5-1|14
CASSQEQGNTEAFF
>-|TRBJ1-3|TRBV21-1|18
CASSKEGRGTSSGNTIYF
>-|TRBJ2-2|TRBV7-9|16
CASSAGARVDTGELFF
>-|TRBJ1-4|TRBV2|13
CASREGLNEKLFF
>-|TRBJ2-3|TRBV29-1|12
CSVESDTDTQYF
>-|TRBJ2-3|TRBV4-2|14
CASSHGTNTDTQYF
>-|TRBJ1-4|TRBV2|16
CASNRGQGTTNEKLFF
>once|TRBJ1-3|TRBV2|16
CASSEVLREVRDTIYF